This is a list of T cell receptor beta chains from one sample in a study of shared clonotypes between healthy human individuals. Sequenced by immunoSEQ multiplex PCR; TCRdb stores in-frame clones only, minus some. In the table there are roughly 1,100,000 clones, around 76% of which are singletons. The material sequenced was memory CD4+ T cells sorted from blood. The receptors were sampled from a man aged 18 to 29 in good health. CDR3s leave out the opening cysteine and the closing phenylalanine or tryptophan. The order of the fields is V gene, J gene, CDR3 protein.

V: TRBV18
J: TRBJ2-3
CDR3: ASSPQKSNTQY

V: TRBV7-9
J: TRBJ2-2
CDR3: ASSLGDREAGELF

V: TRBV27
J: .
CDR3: ASSQNPLDITYEQY

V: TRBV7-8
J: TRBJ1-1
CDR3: ASSRVGTEAF

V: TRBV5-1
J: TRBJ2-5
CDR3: ASSRGTGGRETQY

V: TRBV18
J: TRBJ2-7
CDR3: ASSPQGGEQY

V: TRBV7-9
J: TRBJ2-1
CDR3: ASRELQLNEQF

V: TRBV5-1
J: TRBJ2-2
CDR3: ASRSDRNTGELF

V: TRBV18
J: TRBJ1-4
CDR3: ASSQQGGTNEKLF

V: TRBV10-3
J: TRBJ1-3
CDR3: ATLGQAGNTIY

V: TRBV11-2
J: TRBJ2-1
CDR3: ASSMTGTGINNEQF

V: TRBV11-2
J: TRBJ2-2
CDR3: ASSLEIGELF

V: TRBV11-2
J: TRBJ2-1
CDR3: ASSLNRAYNEQF

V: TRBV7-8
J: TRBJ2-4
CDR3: ASSWVWLAGILAKNIQY

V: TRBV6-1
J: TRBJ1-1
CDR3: ASSGGTVNTEAF

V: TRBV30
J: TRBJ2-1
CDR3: AWSEGHYNEQF

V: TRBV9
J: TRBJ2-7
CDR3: ASSEVPSTYEQY

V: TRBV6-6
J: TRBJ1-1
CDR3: ALRSDRENTEAF

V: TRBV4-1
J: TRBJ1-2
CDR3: ASSQGTSIYGYT

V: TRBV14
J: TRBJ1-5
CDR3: ASSQGGVQPQH

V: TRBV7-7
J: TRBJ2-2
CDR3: ASSFGGGNTGELF

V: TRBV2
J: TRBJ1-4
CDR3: ASSEARVTAREKLF

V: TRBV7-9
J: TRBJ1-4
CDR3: ASSPGWVREKLF

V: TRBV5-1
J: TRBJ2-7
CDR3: ASNPGGSSYEQY

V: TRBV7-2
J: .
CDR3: ASSQRGGRFVEQY

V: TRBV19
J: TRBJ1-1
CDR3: ASRVPGVTEAF

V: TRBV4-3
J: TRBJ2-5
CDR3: ASSLLAGEETQY

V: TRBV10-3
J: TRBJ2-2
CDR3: AISGRDWNTGELF

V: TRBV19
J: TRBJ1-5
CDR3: ASSPQGGNQPQH

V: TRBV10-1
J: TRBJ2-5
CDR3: ASSETGQQETQY

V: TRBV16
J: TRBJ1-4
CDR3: ASSHKGDPNEKLF

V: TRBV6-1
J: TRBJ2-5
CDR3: ASRGLSGGAGTQY

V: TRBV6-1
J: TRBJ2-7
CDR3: ASNQRSLYEQY

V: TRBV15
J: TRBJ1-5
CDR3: ATSSPDRDQLTQH

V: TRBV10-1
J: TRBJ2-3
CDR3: ASSDPTATDTQY

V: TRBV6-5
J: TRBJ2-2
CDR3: ASRLGGNTGELF

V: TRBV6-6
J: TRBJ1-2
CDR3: ASGQGGGYT

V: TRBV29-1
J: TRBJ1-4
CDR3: SVEEVYAGPGTRRF

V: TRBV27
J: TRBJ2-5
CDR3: ASSKTSLGETQY

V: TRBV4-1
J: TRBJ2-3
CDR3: ASSQAGVTDTQY

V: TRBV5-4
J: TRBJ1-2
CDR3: ASSLPRQGRLSYT

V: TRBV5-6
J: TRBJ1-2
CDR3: ASSLERAYGYT

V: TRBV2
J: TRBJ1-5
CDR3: ASSVDRVDQPQH

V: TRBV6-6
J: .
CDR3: ASTIREGYEQY

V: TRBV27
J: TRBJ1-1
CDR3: ATYRTMNTEAF

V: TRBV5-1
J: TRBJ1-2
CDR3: ASSLEGLSGYT

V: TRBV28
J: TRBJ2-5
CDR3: ASSPALTGLETRY

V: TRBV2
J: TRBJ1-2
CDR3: ASSPTRDRVYGYT

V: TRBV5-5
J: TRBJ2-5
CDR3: ASSNQGITTQY

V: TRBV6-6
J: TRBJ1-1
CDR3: ASSPHSNTEAF

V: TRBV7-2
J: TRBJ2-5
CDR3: ASSFRGTVLQETQY

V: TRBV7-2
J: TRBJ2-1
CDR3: ASRLGGTSYNEQF